These 20 T cell receptor beta chains were sequenced from one sample in a study of T cell responses to AZD1222 COVID-19 vaccine. Sequencing used immunoSEQ multiplex PCR; TCRdb keeps in-frame clones, though not all of them. Of about 120,000 clones listed, roughly 91% are singletons. The sequenced sample was peripheral blood, obtained 28 days after the second AZD1222 dose. Source of these receptors: an adult who received the AZD1222 COVID-19 vaccine.

The chain is built from TRBV6-5 and TRBJ2-2; 10 bases fit TRBD2. The CDR3 extends over 15 amino acids. With 7 bases clipped from V and 6 bases from J, the junction kept 8 bases outside the gene matches. CDR1 and CDR2 from the germline V gene are MNHEY and SVGAGI. The CDR3 region is CASKGLAGEPGELFF. As DNA, the CDR3 is TGTGCCAGCAAAGGGCTAGCGGGAGAACCCGGGGAGCTGTTTTTT.

In DNA form, the CDR3 reads TGCGCCAGCAGCTTGGAGGGGAGCTCCTACAATGAGCAGTTCTTC. This translates into CASSLEGSSYNEQFF. The chain has TRBV5-1 and TRBJ2-1; D may correspond to TRBD1 or TRBD2 (5 bases each). The CDR3 loop spans 15 amino acids. CDR1 SGHRS and CDR2 YFSETQ come from the germline V gene. Trimming removed 0 bases from V and 0 bases from J, with 7 bases in between.

V gene TRBV11-1 combines with J gene TRBJ2-2; 11 nucleotides line up with TRBD2. Germline CDR1 SGHAT, CDR2 FQDESV (reference sequence). The CDR3 is made up of 16 amino acids. Trimming cost V 5 bases and J 4 bases; bases outside gene matches: 6. CDR3 loop: CASSNTGLAGTGELFF. The CDR3 nucleotides read TGTGCCAGCAGCAATACTGGACTAGCGGGCACCGGGGAGCTGTTTTTT.

The gene calls are TRBV5-1 and TRBJ2-7, with D perhaps TRBD1 or TRBD2 (6 bases each). Germline CDR1 SGHRS, CDR2 YFSETQ. This CDR3 region has 15 residues. The V end was cut by 0 bases, the J end by 5 bases, with 15 bases between. CDR3: CASSLAAGTTDEQYF. In DNA, the CDR3 is TGCGCCAGCAGCTTGGCGGCGGGGACAACGGACGAGCAGTACTTC.

This clone appeared once. V gene TRBV29-1 combines with J gene TRBJ1-1; the D gene is possibly TRBD1 (6 bases). The V and J ends lost 5 bases and 4 bases respectively, with 14 bases between them. The V gene's germline CDR1 is SQVTM and CDR2 ANQGSEA. The CDR3 has 13 residues. The CDR3: CSVTGKWVTEAFF. The CDR3 bases are TGCAGCGTTACAGGGAAATGGGTCACTGAAGCTTTCTTT.

The V and J genes are TRBV7-9 and TRBJ2-1; maybe TRBD2 (5 bases). The germline V gene encodes CDR1 SEHNR and CDR2 FQNEAQ (reference sequence). This CDR3 region has 15 residues. Trimming took 9 bases from V and 0 from J, leaving 15 bases between them. The CDR3 protein is CASGQRVTSYNEQFF. CDR3 DNA: TGTGCCAGTGGGCAGAGGGTTACCTCCTACAATGAGCAGTTCTTC. The whole variable domain, filled in from reference TRBV7-9 and TRBJ2-1, reads DTGVSQNPRHKITKRGQNVTFRCDPISEHNRLYWYRQTLGQGPEFLTYFQNEAQLEKSRLLSDRFSAERPKGSFSTLEIQRTEQGDSAMYLCASGQRVTSYNEQFFGPGTRLTVL.

The chain uses TRBV7-9 and TRBJ2-1, with a possible D match to TRBD2 (5 bases). V was cut by 5 bases and J by 8 bases, with 19 bases left in between. There are 15 residues in the CDR3. Germline V gene lookup returns CDR1 SEHNR and CDR2 FQNEAQ (reference sequence). The CDR3 DNA reads as TGTGCCAGCAGCCCCCACCCAGGCGCGGGCGATGAGCAGTTCTTC. It yields the protein CASSPHPGAGDEQFF.

The rearrangement joins TRBV14 to TRBJ1-2, with D perhaps matching TRBD1 (5 bases). The germline CDR1 and CDR2 sequences are SGHDN and FVKESK. V shed 1 base and J shed 5 bases, with 11 bases lying between them. The CDR3 is 14 residues long. CDR3 DNA: TGTGCCAGCAGCCAAGGTCAGGGACCTTATGGCTACACCTTC. Translation: CASSQGQGPYGYTF. The full variable domain, completed using reference TRBV14 and TRBJ1-2, is EAGVTQFPSHSVIEKGQTVTLRCDPISGHDNLYWYRRVMGKEIKFLLHFVKESKQDESGMPNNRFLAERTGGTYSTLKVQPAELEDSGVYFCASSQGQGPYGYTFGSGTRLTVV.

The chain combines TRBV5-1 with TRBJ1-1, with 9 bases aligning to TRBD1. V was clipped by 4 bases and J by 1 base; unmatched bases: 8. This CDR3 has 16 amino acids. Germline loops: CDR1 SGHRS, CDR2 YFSETQ. DNA for the CDR3: TGCGCCAGCAGCACCGGGACAGGGTGGCGGAACACTGAAGCTTTCTTT. It specifies CASSTGTGWRNTEAFF.

The chain combines TRBV27 with TRBJ2-7; 9 nucleotides align to TRBD2. Germline V gene data show CDR1 as MNHEY and CDR2 as SMNVEV (reference sequence). The CDR3 length is 16 residues. V lost 5 bases and J lost 2; bases outside the gene matches: 10. This chain's CDR3 is CASSPYSGRNPYEQYF. CDR3 coding DNA: TGTGCCAGCAGTCCGTATAGCGGGAGAAACCCCTACGAGCAGTACTTC.

The chain has TRBV15 and TRBJ2-1, with D perhaps matching TRBD2 (5 bases). The CDR3 spans 16 residues. CDR1 and CDR2 (germline): LNHNV, YYDKDF (reference sequence). V shed 7 bases and J shed 0 bases, with 16 bases lying between them. The CDR3 region has the DNA TGTGCCACCAAACCACTCCCGGGGAGCTCCTACAATGAGCAGTTCTTC. Its translation is CATKPLPGSSYNEQFF.

The rearrangement links TRBV30 to TRBJ1-1; D might be TRBD1 (5 bases). V gave up 2 bases and J gave up 4 bases, with 11 bases separating them. The CDR3 contains 13 residues. The germline gives CDR1 GTSNPN, CDR2 SVGIG (reference sequence). The CDR3 sequence: CAWSSQGITEAFF. DNA for the CDR3: TGTGCCTGGAGTTCTCAGGGTATCACTGAAGCTTTCTTT. Filled out from reference TRBV30 and TRBJ1-1, the complete variable domain reads SQTIHQWPATLVQPVGSPLSLECTVEGTSNPNLYWYRQAAGRGLQLLFYSVGIGQISSEVPQNLSASRPQDRQFILSSKKLLLSDSGFYLCAWSSQGITEAFFGQGTRLTVV.

The chain joins TRBV12-3 or TRBV12-4 to TRBJ1-2, with TRBD1 matching 7 bases. Trimming removed 7 bases from V and 6 bases from J; junction bases left unmatched: 8. The CDR3 runs 13 residues. CDR3: CASKPTGTHGYTF. The CDR3 DNA reads as TGTGCCAGCAAACCGACAGGGACCCATGGCTACACCTTC.

The chain links TRBV5-4 to TRBJ2-2; 11 bases align to TRBD1. V lost 3 bases to trimming and J lost 7 bases; unmatched junction nucleotides: 5. The CDR3 covers 15 residues. CDR1 is SGHNT, CDR2 YYREEE, per germline (reference sequence). CDR3 DNA: TGTGCCAGCAGCTCGGGGACAGGGGGTCACGGGGAGCTGTTTTTT. Protein sequence: CASSSGTGGHGELFF.

V usage is TRBV7-9 and J usage is TRBJ2-1, with TRBD2 matching over 10 bases. The CDR3 totals 17 residues. Germline lookup yields CDR1 SEHNR and CDR2 FQNEAQ (reference sequence). With 5 bases clipped from V and 7 bases from J, the junction kept 14 bases outside the gene matches. CDR3 in DNA: TGTGCCAGCAGCCCCGGGAGATCCGGACTAGCGGATAATGAGCAGTTCTTC. Encoded protein: CASSPGRSGLADNEQFF. The full variable domain, in which reference TRBV7-9 and TRBJ2-1 provide the parts outside the CDR3, is DTGVSQNPRHKITKRGQNVTFRCDPISEHNRLYWYRQTLGQGPEFLTYFQNEAQLEKSRLLSDRFSAERPKGSFSTLEIQRTEQGDSAMYLCASSPGRSGLADNEQFFGPGTRLTVL.

The CDR3 DNA reads as TGTGCCATCAGTGCTCCCGGGAACAATGAGCAGTTCTTC. Its protein is CAISAPGNNEQFF. V usage is TRBV10-3 and J usage is TRBJ2-1, with TRBD2 as a possible D gene (5 bases). The CDR3 runs 13 residues. CDR1 and CDR2 (germline): ENHRY, SYGVKD. The V gene lost 4 bases and the J gene lost 5 bases, with 9 bases spanning the gap.

V and J are TRBV9 and TRBJ2-3, with a weak D call TRBD2 (6 bases). Germline CDR1 reads SGDLS; CDR2 reads YYNGEE. CDR3 length equals 18 residues. Trimming pared 3 bases from V and 2 bases from J, leaving 22 bases between. CDR3 DNA: TGTGCCAGCAGCGCACGAGGGGTGGATGGGAGGTCCACAGATACGCAGTATTTT. This codes for CASSARGVDGRSTDTQYF.

This chain joins TRBV5-1 and TRBJ2-7, with D possibly matching TRBD1 (6 bases). Deletions cut 3 bases from V and 0 bases from J, with 16 bases between. Germline V gives CDR1 SGHRS, CDR2 YFSETQ. This CDR3 comprises 16 residues. CDR3 nucleotides: TGCGCCAGCAGCTCGGCAACAGGGTCCTACTCCTACGAGCAGTACTTC. Translation: CASSSATGSYSYEQYF.

This chain connects TRBV11-1 to TRBJ2-2; D ambiguous. V was pared by 5 bases and J by 6 bases, with 10 bases between. The CDR3 totals 13 residues. Looked up from germline, CDR1 is SGHAT and CDR2 is FQDESV (reference sequence). As DNA, the CDR3 is TGTGCCAGCAGCCCGGAAGGGCCCGGGGAGCTGTTTTTT. This gives the protein CASSPEGPGELFF. The full variable domain, with the rest looked up from reference TRBV11-1 and TRBJ2-2, is EAEVAQSPRYKITEKSQAVAFWCDPISGHATLYWYRQILGQGPELLVQFQDESVVDDSQLPKDRFSAERLKGVDSTLKIQPAELGDSAMYLCASSPEGPGELFFGEGSRLTVL.

The chain uses TRBV28 and TRBJ2-7, with D possibly TRBD1 on 5 matching bases. The germline V gene encodes CDR1 MDHEN and CDR2 SYDVKM. CDR3 length equals 18 residues. Trimming pared 5 bases from V and 2 bases from J, leaving 25 bases between. CDR3 residues: CASSPYPTIDSLTYEQYF. As DNA, the CDR3 is TGTGCCAGCAGTCCTTATCCTACTATTGACAGCCTTACCTACGAGCAGTACTTC.